Listed below are T cell receptor beta chains from one sample, sequenced in a study of human thymus T cells. Sequencing used immunoSEQ multiplex PCR; TCRdb keeps in-frame clones, though not all of them. Of approximately 70,000 clones detected, 85% to 95% appear once; the ten largest clones hold approximately 0.031%. Sequenced: thymus tissue. The receptors stem from a girl less than two years old with a congenital heart defect but otherwise immunologically healthy. Each CDR3 is given with its conserved first and last residue. A D gene is named only where the DNA matches it firmly. Clone size is not always given. Where it is, it says once, few, many or a class for expanded clones.

cdr3_aa: CASRTAAASNQPQHF
cdr3_nt: TGTGCCAGCAGGACAGCGGCCGCTAGCAATCAGCCCCAGCATTTT
j_call: TRBJ1-5
clone_size: -
d_call: -
v_call: TRBV27

cdr3_aa: CASSPKEAGVVSYNEQFF
cdr3_nt: TGTGCCAGCTCACCGAAGGAGGCGGGAGTGGTATCCTACAATGAGCAGTTCTTC
j_call: TRBJ2-1
clone_size: -
d_call: TRBD2
v_call: TRBV18

cdr3_aa: CASSPRVGLAWTGELFF
cdr3_nt: TGTGCCAGCAGCCCAAGGGTGGGACTAGCGTGGACCGGGGAGCTGTTTTTT
j_call: TRBJ2-2
clone_size: -
d_call: TRBD2
v_call: TRBV9

cdr3_aa: CASSWTGSYGYTF
cdr3_nt: TGTGCCAGCAGCTGGACAGGGAGCTATGGCTACACCTTC
j_call: TRBJ1-2
clone_size: -
d_call: TRBD1
v_call: TRBV7-9

cdr3_aa: CASSIGQAGDTEAFF
cdr3_nt: TGTGCCAGTAGTATTGGGCAGGCAGGGGACACTGAAGCTTTCTTT
j_call: TRBJ1-1
clone_size: -
d_call: -
v_call: TRBV19

cdr3_aa: CASGLGSGQGRKTQYF
cdr3_nt: TGTGCTAGTGGTTTGGGGTCGGGACAGGGAAGAAAGACCCAGTACTTC
j_call: TRBJ2-5
clone_size: -
d_call: TRBD1
v_call: TRBV12-5

cdr3_aa: CASSVVFGLRNEQFF
cdr3_nt: TGTGCCAGCAGCGTAGTGTTCGGACTGCGGAATGAGCAGTTCTTC
j_call: TRBJ2-1
clone_size: -
d_call: -
v_call: TRBV9

cdr3_aa: CASSALGAGKHNEQFF
cdr3_nt: TGTGCCAGCAGCGCTCTGGGGGCGGGAAAGCACAATGAGCAGTTCTTC
j_call: TRBJ2-1
clone_size: -
d_call: -
v_call: TRBV11-2

cdr3_aa: CASSEVAGEGEQYF
cdr3_nt: TGTGCCAGCAGTGAGGTAGCGGGAGAAGGCGAGCAGTACTTC
j_call: TRBJ2-7
clone_size: once
d_call: TRBD2
v_call: TRBV25-1

cdr3_aa: CASSVEGTARDEQYF
cdr3_nt: TGTGCCAGCAGCGTAGAAGGGACCGCCCGGGACGAGCAGTACTTC
j_call: TRBJ2-7
clone_size: -
d_call: -
v_call: TRBV9

cdr3_aa: CASSLTSVGTDTQYF
cdr3_nt: TGTGCCAGCAGCCTTACTAGCGTGGGGACAGATACGCAGTATTTT
j_call: TRBJ2-3
clone_size: -
d_call: TRBD2
v_call: TRBV27

cdr3_aa: CASRTGRNEQFF
cdr3_nt: TGTGCCAGTAGGACAGGGCGCAATGAGCAGTTCTTC
j_call: TRBJ2-1
clone_size: -
d_call: TRBD1
v_call: TRBV19

cdr3_aa: CASGPPRTSGLETQYF
cdr3_nt: TGTGCTAGTGGTCCTCCACGGACTAGCGGGTTGGAGACCCAGTACTTC
j_call: TRBJ2-5
clone_size: -
d_call: TRBD2
v_call: TRBV12-5

cdr3_aa: CSAREVYGYTF
cdr3_nt: TGCAGTGCTAGGGAGGTCTATGGCTACACCTTC
j_call: TRBJ1-2
clone_size: -
d_call: -
v_call: TRBV20-1

cdr3_aa: CASSSPGERFSGANVLTF
cdr3_nt: TGTGCCAGCAGCTCCCCCGGGGAGAGGTTTTCTGGGGCCAACGTCCTGACTTTC
j_call: TRBJ2-6
clone_size: -
d_call: -
v_call: TRBV7-3

cdr3_aa: CAISGGRLSSYEQYF
cdr3_nt: TGTGCCATCAGCGGGGGACGCCTAAGCTCCTACGAGCAGTACTTC
j_call: TRBJ2-7
clone_size: -
d_call: -
v_call: TRBV10-3

cdr3_aa: CASSLRDPTYEQYF
cdr3_nt: TGTGCCAGCAGCTTGAGGGACCCCACCTACGAGCAGTACTTC
j_call: TRBJ2-7
clone_size: -
d_call: -
v_call: TRBV5-6

cdr3_aa: CASSLGLAGVLDEQFF
cdr3_nt: TGTGCCAGTAGTCTCGGACTAGCGGGAGTGTTAGATGAGCAGTTCTTC
j_call: TRBJ2-1
clone_size: -
d_call: TRBD2
v_call: TRBV19

cdr3_aa: CASSQDADRAYQPQHF
cdr3_nt: TGCGCCAGCAGCCAAGACGCGGACAGGGCTTATCAGCCCCAGCATTTT
j_call: TRBJ1-5
clone_size: -
d_call: TRBD1
v_call: TRBV4-1

cdr3_aa: CASSSHTTQGGNRIELFF
cdr3_nt: TGTGCCAGCAGTTCACACACTACGCAGGGGGGGAACCGGATAGAACTGTTTTTT
j_call: TRBJ1-4
clone_size: few
d_call: TRBD1
v_call: TRBV2

cdr3_aa: CASSPGAYEQYF
cdr3_nt: TGTGCCAGCTCACCCGGCGCTTACGAGCAGTACTTC
j_call: TRBJ2-7
clone_size: -
d_call: -
v_call: TRBV18

cdr3_aa: CASSSKGSTFTQPQHF
cdr3_nt: TGTGCCAGCAGCTCCAAGGGGAGCACATTTACTCAGCCCCAGCATTTT
j_call: TRBJ1-5
clone_size: -
d_call: -
v_call: TRBV7-2

cdr3_aa: CASSLIESTEAFF
cdr3_nt: TGTGCCAGCAGCTTAATAGAGAGCACTGAAGCTTTCTTT
j_call: TRBJ1-1
clone_size: -
d_call: -
v_call: TRBV7-9

cdr3_aa: CASSYFPGTGGDEQYF
cdr3_nt: TGTGCCAGCAGTTACTTCCCCGGGACAGGGGGCGACGAGCAGTACTTC
j_call: TRBJ2-7
clone_size: -
d_call: TRBD1
v_call: TRBV6-5

cdr3_aa: CASSPTFTENTEAFF
cdr3_nt: TGTGCCAGCAGCCCTACATTTACGGAGAACACTGAAGCTTTCTTT
j_call: TRBJ1-1
clone_size: -
d_call: -
v_call: TRBV7-9

cdr3_aa: CASSLALLASTDTQYF
cdr3_nt: TGTGCCAGCAGCTTAGCGCTTTTAGCTAGCACAGATACGCAGTATTTT
j_call: TRBJ2-3
clone_size: -
d_call: -
v_call: TRBV11-2

cdr3_aa: CASREVLQHSNQPQHF
cdr3_nt: TGTGCCAGTAGAGAGGTCCTACAGCATAGCAATCAGCCCCAGCATTTT
j_call: TRBJ1-5
clone_size: -
d_call: -
v_call: TRBV19

cdr3_aa: CASSHKGREGQVEQFF
cdr3_nt: TGCGCCAGCAGCCACAAGGGGAGGGAGGGCCAGGTTGAGCAGTTCTTC
j_call: TRBJ2-1
clone_size: -
d_call: TRBD2
v_call: TRBV5-1

cdr3_aa: CANRVGRDPYEQYF
cdr3_nt: TGTGCCAACAGAGTCGGGCGGGACCCCTACGAGCAGTACTTC
j_call: TRBJ2-7
clone_size: once
d_call: -
v_call: TRBV6-9

cdr3_aa: CASIGPDYEQYF
cdr3_nt: TGCGCCAGCATTGGTCCAGACTACGAGCAGTACTTC
j_call: TRBJ2-7
clone_size: -
d_call: -
v_call: TRBV5-1

cdr3_aa: CASSLAGGPSTDTQYF
cdr3_nt: TGTGCCAGCAGCTTAGCGGGAGGGCCTAGCACAGATACGCAGTATTTT
j_call: TRBJ2-3
clone_size: -
d_call: TRBD2
v_call: TRBV7-2

cdr3_aa: CASSVHPPRRVAAYNEQFF
cdr3_nt: TGTGCCAGCAGTGTACACCCTCCGCGGCGGGTCGCCGCCTACAATGAGCAGTTCTTC
j_call: TRBJ2-1
clone_size: -
d_call: -
v_call: TRBV6-1

cdr3_aa: CASSLGGGRYTF
cdr3_nt: TGTGCCAGCAGTTTGGGGGGCGGAAGGTACACCTTC
j_call: TRBJ1-2
clone_size: few
d_call: -
v_call: TRBV28

cdr3_aa: CASSVFGTETNTQYF
cdr3_nt: TGTGCCAGCAGCGTTTTCGGGACGGAGACAAATACGCAGTATTTT
j_call: TRBJ2-3
clone_size: -
d_call: -
v_call: TRBV9

cdr3_aa: CASSSDGGSDGYTF
cdr3_nt: TGTGCCAGCAGTTCCGATGGAGGGTCGGATGGCTACACCTTC
j_call: TRBJ1-2
clone_size: -
d_call: -
v_call: TRBV27

cdr3_aa: CASSYSGTATYEQYF
cdr3_nt: TGTGCCAGCAGTTACTCCGGGACAGCCACCTACGAGCAGTACTTC
j_call: TRBJ2-7
clone_size: -
d_call: TRBD1
v_call: TRBV6-5

cdr3_aa: CASPKHRVDEQFF
cdr3_nt: TGCGCCAGCCCAAAGCACAGGGTTGATGAGCAGTTCTTC
j_call: TRBJ2-1
clone_size: -
d_call: -
v_call: TRBV10-1

cdr3_aa: CAINQGPIYNEQFF
cdr3_nt: TGTGCCATCAATCAGGGGCCGATATACAATGAGCAGTTCTTC
j_call: TRBJ2-1
clone_size: -
d_call: -
v_call: TRBV10-3

cdr3_aa: CASSLRSRLEHNEQFF
cdr3_nt: TGTGCCAGCAGCTTACGCTCTAGACTGGAACACAATGAGCAGTTCTTC
j_call: TRBJ2-1
clone_size: -
d_call: -
v_call: TRBV7-2

cdr3_aa: CASSLWASDRGGNTEAFF
cdr3_nt: TGTGCCAGCAGTTTATGGGCCTCGGACAGGGGGGGGAACACTGAAGCTTTCTTT
j_call: TRBJ1-1
clone_size: -
d_call: TRBD1
v_call: TRBV27

cdr3_aa: CASSKDAEQFF
cdr3_nt: TGTGCCAGCAGCAAGGACGCCGAGCAGTTCTTC
j_call: TRBJ2-1
clone_size: -
d_call: -
v_call: TRBV28

cdr3_aa: CSVRGPQETQYF
cdr3_nt: TGCAGCGTTCGGGGACCCCAAGAGACCCAGTACTTC
j_call: TRBJ2-5
clone_size: -
d_call: -
v_call: TRBV29-1